Listed here is a single T cell receptor (beta chain). As yet, its antigen is unknown. The sample comes from a study of vaccination and CD4 T cells after COVID-19. V was clipped by 5 bases and J by 3 bases, with 11 bases between them. CDR1 and CDR2 (germline): SEHNR, FQNEAQ (reference sequence). There are 13 residues in the CDR3. Cultured CD4+ T-cell DNA underwent Oncomine TCR Beta short-read sequencing. TCRdb fed the PCR reads into MiXCR, producing one record per CDR3 protein. This table has approximately 16,000 distinct CDR3 sequences, less than 70% appearing once. Treatment in this sample: roughly 10-day PBMC culture with coronavirus spike peptide pools or control peptides (ViraFEST assay).

This rearrangement joins TRBV7-9 to TRBJ2-7; D possibly corresponds to TRBD1 (5 bases). This sequence originates from a human donor who had recovered from COVID-19. Sequencing was performed on CD4+ T cells from blood, cultured in vitro. The CDR3 region is CASSLDRLYEQYF. The CDR3 region has the DNA TGTGCCAGCAGCCTCGACAGACTCTACGAGCAGTACTTC.